This note documents a single TCR beta chain sequence. The sample originates from a study of blood T cell repertoires in COVID-19. Study background: Samples came from the United States, Italy and Spain, spanning acute and convalescent COVID-19. T cells, B-cell-depleted T cells, or PBMCs provided the cDNA or gDNA that served as material.

The authors' processing: From reference gene primer amplification, estimates of nucleated cell counts were derived. The repertoire was sequenced with immunoSEQ multiplex PCR; TCRdb's copy has only in-frame clones and lacks some. D and trimming were read from the DNA, whereas the V and J calls and clone size are those reported in that table. This sample has 75,000 or so clones, with approximately 88% found just once. V shed 6 bases and J shed 1 base, with 3 bases lying between them. Germline V gene lookup returns CDR1 MDHEN and CDR2 SYDVKM. The CDR3 runs to 11 residues. V usage is TRBV28 and J usage is TRBJ1-2; D is unclear. This receptor was obtained from a woman of 80 years or more with active or convalescent COVID-19. The sequenced material came from peripheral blood. As DNA, the CDR3 is TGTGCCAGCAGCCTTAACTATGGCTACACCTTC. Translation: CASSLNYGYTF.